This entry is about one TCR beta chain. This entry is derived from a study of blood T cell repertoires in COVID-19. Across the whole study: The United States, Italy and Spain were the sources of the acute and convalescent COVID-19 samples. From T cells, B-cell-depleted T cells, or PBMCs came the material, which was cDNA or gDNA.

CDR1 and CDR2 (germline): MNHNS, SASEGT. The CDR3 is made up of 13 amino acids. Trimming cost V 2 bases and J 8 bases; bases outside gene matches: 0. In the source study's methods: Amplification of reference gene primers provided the estimated nucleated cell counts. Only in-frame clones appear in the TCRdb table, and some are missing; sequencing was by immunoSEQ multiplex PCR. The DNA gave D and trimming, while V, J and clone size come from that table. Of 150,000 or so clones in the sample, roughly 70% are singletons; the top ten hold 3%. This rearrangement joins TRBV6-1 to TRBJ1-6; 7 bases are a match to TRBD1. The sequenced material came from peripheral blood. The TCR comes from a woman older than 75 with acute or convalescent COVID-19. CDR3 in DNA: TGTGCCAGCAGTGAACAGGGGGATTCACCCCTCCACTTT. Translation gives CASSEQGDSPLHF.